This T cell receptor beta chain was identified in a study of blood T cell repertoires in COVID-19. Study-level background: Samples representing acute and convalescent COVID-19 were sourced from the United States, Italy and Spain. PBMCs, B-cell-depleted T cells, or T cells provided the cDNA or gDNA that made up the material.

Authors' data handling: Estimates of nucleated cell counts were drawn from the amplification of reference gene primers. This table comes from immunoSEQ multiplex PCR, and its TCRdb copy is limited to in-frame clones, with some not included. V and J calls and clone size follow that table, whereas D and trimming were derived from the DNA. This repertoire shows tens of thousands of clones, roughly 91% found once; its top ten account for 4.5% to 6%. The CDR3 sequence is 14 residues long. The V and J ends lost 4 bases and 6 bases respectively, with 16 bases between them. Germline values: CDR1 SQVTM, CDR2 ANQGSEA.

V and J are TRBV29-1 and TRBJ1-5; TRBD1 might be the D (5 bases). Sequencing was done on a sample of peripheral blood. The sequence was obtained from a woman of 80 years or more with acute or convalescent COVID-19. CDR3 sequence reads: CSVASGDGFQPQHF. In DNA form, the CDR3 reads TGCAGCGTTGCGTCGGGGGACGGCTTTCAGCCCCAGCATTTT.